The 12 T cell receptor beta chains given below trace back to one sample, sequenced in a study of shared clonotypes between healthy human individuals. Clones were read by immunoSEQ multiplex PCR, and TCRdb kept only the in-frame ones, dropping some. Seen here are about half a million clones, over 60% observed once, and the top ten hold approximately 12%. The sample taken for sequencing was PBMCs. The receptors were gathered from a woman in her forties in good health. Some clones in this sample may be carry-over from other donors' samples.

A remark on this clone: A far larger clone lies a single base away; this is likely a read error. In the same sample, other DNA sequences code for this CDR3. The chain couples TRBV5-1 to TRBJ1-1; no reliable D call. This CDR3 comprises 13 residues. CDR1 and CDR2 (germline): SGHRS, YFSETQ. CDR3 loop: CASSSDMNTEAFF. The DNA for the CDR3 is TGCGCCAGCAGCTCCGACATGAACACTGAGGCTTTCTTT.

The chain employs TRBV30 and TRBJ1-1; weak D call: TRBD1 (6 bases). The CDR3 extends over 12 amino acids. Germline V gives CDR1 GTSNPN, CDR2 SVGIG (reference sequence). V was clipped by 3 bases and J by 9 bases, with 14 bases between them. In nucleotides, the CDR3 is TGTGCCTGGAGCCCAGGAGGGGGTAAAGCTTTCTTT. Amino acid sequence: CAWSPGGGKAFF.

The chain carries TRBV30 and TRBJ2-1; TRBD2 matches at 9 bases. V lost 0 bases and J lost 10; bases outside the gene matches: 10. The V gene's germline CDR1 is GTSNPN and CDR2 SVGIG (reference sequence). The length of the CDR3 is 15 residues. As DNA, the CDR3 is TGTGCCTGGAGTGTATTAGCGGGAGATTTGGGCGAGCAGTTCTTC. The encoded protein is CAWSVLAGDLGEQFF.

This clone was recorded only once. The chain couples TRBV19 to TRBJ2-2, with 8 bases matching TRBD1. Germline values: CDR1 LNHDA, CDR2 SQIVND (reference sequence). V was clipped by 6 bases and J by 4 bases; unmatched bases: 4. This CDR3 spans 14 amino acids. Here the CDR3 reads CASRAGGATGELFF. In DNA form, the CDR3 reads TGTGCCAGTAGGGCAGGGGGCGCCACCGGGGAGCTGTTTTTT.

This chain joins TRBV28 and TRBJ2-1, with 11 bases matching TRBD2. This CDR3 spans 19 amino acids. The junction had 11 bases not matched to a gene; V was cut back by 1 base and J by 3 bases. Germline assignment: CDR1 MDHEN and CDR2 SYDVKM. The chain's CDR3 is CASSLLTSGSLGGYNEQFF. Written as DNA, the CDR3 is TGTGCCAGCAGTTTATTAACTAGCGGGAGTTTGGGGGGCTACAATGAGCAGTTCTTC.

The rearrangement joins TRBV28 to TRBJ2-1, with unresolved D. V lost 8 bases, J lost 5 bases, and 16 bases lay in between. The CDR3 loop spans 14 amino acids. Looked up from germline, CDR1 is MDHEN and CDR2 is SYDVKM. CDR3: CASFTDTWDNEQFF. CDR3 nucleotide sequence: TGTGCCAGCTTCACTGACACGTGGGACAATGAGCAGTTCTTC. The whole variable domain, filled in from reference TRBV28 and TRBJ2-1, reads DVKVTQSSRYLVKRTGEKVFLECVQDMDHENMFWYRQDPGLGLRLIYFSYDVKMKEKGDIPEGYSVSREKKERFSLILESASTNQTSMYLCASFTDTWDNEQFFGPGTRLTVL.

This chain uses TRBV15 with TRBJ2-5; D is perhaps TRBD1 (6 bases). Matching the DNA end better, TRBJ2-7 makes the J call doubtful. The V gene's germline CDR1 is LNHNV and CDR2 YYDKDF (reference sequence). The CDR3 length is 14 residues. As DNA, the CDR3 is TGTGCCACCAGCAGAGCCGGGACATACTACGAGCAGTACTTC. Translated: CATSRAGTYYEQYF.

This sequence joins TRBV28 and TRBJ2-6, with a possible D match to TRBD1 (5 bases). V lost 8 bases and J lost 8, with 13 bases in between. The germline CDR1 and CDR2 sequences are MDHEN and SYDVKM. CDR3 length: 13 residues. This CDR3 is CASSYRQPNVLTF. The CDR3 DNA reads as TGTGCCAGCTCCTACAGGCAGCCCAACGTCCTGACTTTC.

Remarks on this clone: Without the conserved terminal phenylalanine or tryptophan, this CDR3 likely stems from a read error. This chain uses TRBV9 with TRBJ1-1; D is undetermined. The germline V and J ends were trimmed by 0 bases and 3 bases, with 6 bases remaining between them. The germline V gene has CDR1 SGDLS and CDR2 YYNGEE. The CDR3 runs 13 residues. The CDR3 DNA sequence: TGTGCCAGCAGCGTAGGAACAGACACTGAAGCTTTCCTT. Amino acid sequence: CASSVGTDTEAFL.

This chain joins TRBV4-3 and TRBJ2-7; unclear D gene. V lost 11 bases and J 2 bases, leaving 4 bases between the germline ends. The germline V gene has CDR1 LGHNA and CDR2 YSLEER. The CDR3 runs to 9 residues. The CDR3 DNA sequence: TGCGCCGCTCCCTACGAGCAGTACTTC. Translating gives CAAPYEQYF.

The chain joins TRBV5-1 to TRBJ2-3; 8 bases are shared with TRBD2. J was trimmed by 3 bases and V by 4 bases; bases with no gene match: 10. This CDR3 has 16 amino acids. Per germline, CDR1 SGHRS and CDR2 YFSETQ. The CDR3 here is CASSPGGVRSTDTQYF. For the CDR3, the DNA is TGCGCCAGCAGCCCCGGGGGGGTACGGAGTACAGATACGCAGTATTTT.

The rearrangement uses TRBV7-2 and TRBJ2-1; 12 nucleotides align to TRBD1. The CDR3 totals 16 residues. Germline V lookup: CDR1 SGHTA, CDR2 FQGNSA. After removal of 0 bases from V and 9 bases from J, the junction contained 6 bases not matched to a gene. The CDR3 loop reads CASSLAPGQGAVEQFF. The CDR3 bases are TGTGCCAGCAGCTTAGCCCCGGGACAGGGGGCGGTTGAGCAGTTCTTC.